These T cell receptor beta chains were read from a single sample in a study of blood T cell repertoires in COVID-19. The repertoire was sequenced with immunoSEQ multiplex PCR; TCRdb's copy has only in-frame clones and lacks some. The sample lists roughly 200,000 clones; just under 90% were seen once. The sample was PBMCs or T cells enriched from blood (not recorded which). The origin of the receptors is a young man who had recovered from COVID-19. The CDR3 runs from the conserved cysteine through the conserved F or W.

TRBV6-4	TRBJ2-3	CASSASERADTQYF
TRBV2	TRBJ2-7	CASRVSGTDYEQYF
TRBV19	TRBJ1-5	CASSRDRRNQPQHF
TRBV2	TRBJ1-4	CASRWDRAANEKLFF
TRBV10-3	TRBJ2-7	CAITSGGLYEQYF
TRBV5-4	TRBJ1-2	CASSLSDTLNYGYTF
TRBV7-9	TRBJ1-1	CASSLRMTQGMNTEAFF
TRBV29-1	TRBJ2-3	CSVEVLRLAGGSDTQYF
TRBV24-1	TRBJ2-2	CATSVHRTGSNTGELFF
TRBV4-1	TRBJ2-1	CASSQAGVAGKFTPTVNEQFF
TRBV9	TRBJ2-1	CASSTTGTSVNEQFF
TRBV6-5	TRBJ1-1	CASSLQGMNTEAFF
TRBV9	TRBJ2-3	CASSVGERGGTDTQYF
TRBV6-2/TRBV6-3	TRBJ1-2	CASSYRGGGSANYGYTF
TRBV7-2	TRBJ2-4	CASSIGAGNIQYF
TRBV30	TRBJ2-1	CAWSLRTSGNEQFF
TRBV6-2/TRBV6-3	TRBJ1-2	CASSYGTGRRGYTF
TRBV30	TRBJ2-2	CAWSVGYRETGELFF
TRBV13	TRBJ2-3	CASSSGLAGKRSDTQYF
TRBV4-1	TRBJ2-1	CASSQDGLAGAREQFF
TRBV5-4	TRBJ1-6	CASSTYRGQGNSPLHF
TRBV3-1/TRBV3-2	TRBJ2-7	CASSQRPTGSSYEQYF
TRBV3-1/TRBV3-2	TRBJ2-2	CASSQDSPGVFGRVTGELFF
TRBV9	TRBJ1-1	CASSGPEQGGYTEAFF
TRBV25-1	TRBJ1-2	CASSRGRDGYTF
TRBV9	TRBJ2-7	CASSADSGPSYEQYF
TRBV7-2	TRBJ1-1	CASSFPGGLGTEAFF
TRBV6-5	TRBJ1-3	CASSYGQHTGNTIYF
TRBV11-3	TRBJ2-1	CASSRGGFSYNEQFF
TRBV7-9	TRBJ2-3	CASSRAGVSTDTQYF
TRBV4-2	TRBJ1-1	CASSQGPGGGNTEAFF
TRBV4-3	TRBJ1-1	CASSQDRVRPEAFF
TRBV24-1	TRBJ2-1	CATSDTGQGRNEQFF
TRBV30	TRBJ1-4	CAWTQGQDNEKLFF
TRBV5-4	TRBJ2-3	CASSLVAGGTDTQYF
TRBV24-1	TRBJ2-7	CATSDLMGGVKYF
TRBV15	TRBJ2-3	CATISGRSTDTQYF
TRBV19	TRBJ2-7	CASSTPDRGYEQYF
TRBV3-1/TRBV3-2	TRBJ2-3	CASSEPGLASADTQYF
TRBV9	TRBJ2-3	CASSSPGVESSTDTQYF
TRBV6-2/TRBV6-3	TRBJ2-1	CASSRLAGVGYNEQFF
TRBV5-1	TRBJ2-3	CASSSRFGGSTDTQYF
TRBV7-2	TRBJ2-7	CASSLEQGMVREQYF
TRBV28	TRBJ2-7	CASINSGASYEQYF
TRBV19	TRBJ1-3	CASRPTGAGNTIYF
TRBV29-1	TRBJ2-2	CSVPGARTGELFF